This T cell receptor (beta chain) came from a study of shared clonotypes between healthy human individuals. Findings of the study overall: The generation probabilities recorded for non-shared clonotypes fell below those of clonotypes shared by all four donors.

The CDR3 totals 16 residues. V was shortened by 1 base and J by 6 bases, with 22 bases between the two germline ends. The germline CDR1 and CDR2 sequences are SQVTM and ANQGSEA. For each subset, genomic DNA was distributed in equal portions over several immunoSEQ plates. Method: immunoSEQ multiplex PCR; TCRdb's copy keeps in-frame clones and lacks some. The profile shows around 300,000 clones, around 86% of them singletons. Each donor was a Caucasian adult residing in Nashville, Tennessee. Combination of CD45RO+ cells with CCR7-negative CD45RA+ TemRA cells was used for CD8 memory. About this clone itself: The antigen is unknown.

The sequenced sample was memory CD8+ T cells sorted from blood. The subset is: CD45RO+ cells pooled with CCR7-negative TemRA cells. This chain joins TRBV29-1 and TRBJ2-7; possibly TRBD2 for D (5 bases). This sequence was found in a man aged 18 to 35 in good health. This CDR3 reads CSVEGIASSRSGEQYF. CDR3 nucleotides: TGCAGCGTTGAAGGCATTGCTAGCTCTAGAAGCGGCGAGCAGTACTTC.